Listed below are T cell receptor beta chains from one sample, sequenced in a study of blood T cell repertoires in COVID-19. Clones were read by immunoSEQ multiplex PCR, and TCRdb kept only the in-frame ones, dropping some. The sample carries under 200,000 clones, around 80% recorded once. The specimen was PBMCs or T cells enriched from blood (not recorded which). Receptors were obtained from a man aged 45-60 years who had recovered from COVID-19. Both conserved end residues are part of each CDR3. D genes are given only for firm matches. Clone size is not always given. Where it is, it says once, few, many or a class for expanded clones.

NA | TRBJ2-5 | TRBV4-2 | TRBD2 | TGTGCCAGCAGCCCTGGGGGGCTAGCGGGGGGACAAGAGACCCAGTACTTC | CASSPGGLAGGQETQYF
NA | TRBJ1-3 | TRBV5-1 | TRBD1 | TGCGCCAGCAGCTTGGTCCCGGGACAGAGTGGAAACACCATATATTTT | CASSLVPGQSGNTIYF
NA | TRBJ1-4 | TRBV9 | NA | TGTGCCAGCAGTAGGGGTGAAAAACTGTTTTTT | CASSRGEKLFF
NA | TRBJ2-3 | TRBV6-5 | TRBD2 | TGTGCCAGCAGTTTGAAGCGGGGGGAGGGAGATACGCAGTATTTT | CASSLKRGEGDTQYF
NA | TRBJ1-4 | TRBV4-3 | TRBD1 | TGCGCCAGCAGCCAACCCGACAGGGGCAATGAAAAACTGTTTTTT | CASSQPDRGNEKLFF
NA | TRBJ1-1 | TRBV5-8 | TRBD1 | TGTGCCAGCAGCTTCCATTTGCTCCGACAGGGGAGTGAAGCTTTCTTT | CASSFHLLRQGSEAFF
once | TRBJ1-5 | TRBV19 | NA | TGTGCCAGTACCGTCTGGGGGGGTCAGCCCCAGCATTTT | CASTVWGGQPQHF
NA | TRBJ1-3 | TRBV5-8 | NA | TGTGCCAGCAGCTTCAGGAGGGCATCAGGAAACACCATATATTTT | CASSFRRASGNTIYF
NA | TRBJ2-3 | TRBV30 | TRBD2 | TGTGCCTGGAGTGTAGGCACTAGCGGGGGGGTGACAGATACGCAGTATTTT | CAWSVGTSGGVTDTQYF
once | TRBJ2-7 | TRBV6-5 | NA | TGTGCCAGCAGCCCCACCCGGACAGAATTCGTGCAGCAGTACTTC | CASSPTRTEFVQQYF
NA | TRBJ1-5 | TRBV28 | NA | TGTGCCAGCAGTCTCAACCCCGGTTTCTATAGCAATCAGCCCCAGCATTTT | CASSLNPGFYSNQPQHF
few | TRBJ1-5 | TRBV30 | TRBD1 | TGTGCCTGGGGGACAGGGGATGGTAGTCAGCCCCAGCATTTT | CAWGTGDGSQPQHF
NA | TRBJ2-1 | TRBV6-5 | TRBD2 | TGTGCCAGCAGTTACCGTAGCGGGGGGGCAAATCATGAGCAGTTCTTC | CASSYRSGGANHEQFF
NA | TRBJ2-1 | TRBV5-4 | NA | TGTGCCAGCAGCTTGTTGGCCGTAAGCTCCTACAATGAGCAGTTCTTC | CASSLLAVSSYNEQFF
NA | TRBJ1-2 | TRBV19 | TRBD1 | TGTGCCAGTAGTCCCAGGGACAGGCTAAACTATGGCTACACCTTC | CASSPRDRLNYGYTF
NA | TRBJ2-2 | TRBV10-2 | NA | TGCGCCAGCAGTGATGCCGGGGGCACCGGGGAGCTGTTTTTT | CASSDAGGTGELFF
NA | TRBJ1-2 | TRBV6-5 | NA | TGTGCCAGCAGTTACTCTGACAGGTCATATGGCTACACCTTC | CASSYSDRSYGYTF
NA | TRBJ1-1 | TRBV19 | NA | TGTGCCAGTAGTATAGGGGGGGGAACTGAAGCTTTCTTT | CASSIGGGTEAFF
NA | TRBJ1-2 | TRBV4-1 | TRBD1 | TGCGCCAGCAGCCAAGTCGGGACAGGAGGAAGGGCAGGTGGCTACACCTTC | CASSQVGTGGRAGGYTF
few | TRBJ2-7 | TRBV4-3 | NA | TGCGCCAGCAGCCAAGACTGGCACCCGGGGAGCTCCTACGAGCAGTACTTC | CASSQDWHPGSSYEQYF
NA | TRBJ1-1 | TRBV21-1 | NA | TGTGCCAGCAGCGAAGCCCCATGCGACAGGGGGGACACTGAAGCTTTCTTT | CASSEAPCDRGDTEAFF
NA | TRBJ2-6 | TRBV4-2 | TRBD1 | TGTGCCAGCAGCCAGAGAGTGGGACAGGGTTCGGCTGGGGCCAACGTCCTGACTTTC | CASSQRVGQGSAGANVLTF
NA | TRBJ1-4 | TRBV10-2 | NA | TGCGCCAGCAGTGAGTCGAGAGGGAGGGCAGATCAAAAACTGTTTTTT | CASSESRGRADQKLFF
NA | TRBJ2-2 | TRBV19 | NA | TGTGCCAGTAGCGACGTTTTCAGGGGGGTTACATCGAACACCGGGGAGCTGTTTTTT | CASSDVFRGVTSNTGELFF
NA | TRBJ2-3 | TRBV7-6 | NA | TGTGCCAGCAGCTCAACTCTAGCAGCCCCAGATACGCAGTATTTT | CASSSTLAAPDTQYF
NA | TRBJ1-2 | TRBV4-2 | TRBD1 | TGTGCCAGCAGCCAAACCACAGGGGTGGATGGCTACACCTTC | CASSQTTGVDGYTF
NA | TRBJ1-4 | TRBV7-9 | TRBD1 | TGTGCCAGCAACTCAGGGGGGCTAGAAAAACTGTTTTTT | CASNSGGLEKLFF
once | TRBJ1-6 | TRBV27 | TRBD1 | TGTGCCAGCAGTCGGGACAGGGGGCTTTCACCCCTCCACTTT | CASSRDRGLSPLHF